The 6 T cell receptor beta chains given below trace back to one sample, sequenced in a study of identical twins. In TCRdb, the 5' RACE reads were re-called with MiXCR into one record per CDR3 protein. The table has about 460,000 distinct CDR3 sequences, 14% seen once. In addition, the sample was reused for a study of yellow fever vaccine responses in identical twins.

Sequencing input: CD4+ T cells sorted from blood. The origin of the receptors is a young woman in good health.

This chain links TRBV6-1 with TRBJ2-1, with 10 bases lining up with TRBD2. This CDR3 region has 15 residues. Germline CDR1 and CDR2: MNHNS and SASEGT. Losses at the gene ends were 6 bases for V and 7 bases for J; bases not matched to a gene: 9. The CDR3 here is CASRQGAGGPNEQFF. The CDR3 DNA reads TGTGCCAGCAGACAAGGAGCGGGAGGGCCTAATGAGCAGTTCTTC.

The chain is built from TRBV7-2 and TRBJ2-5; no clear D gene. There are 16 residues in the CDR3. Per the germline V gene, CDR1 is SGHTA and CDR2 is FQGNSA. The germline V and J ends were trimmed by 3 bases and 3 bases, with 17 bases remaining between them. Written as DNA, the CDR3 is TGTGCCAGCAGCTTGGGAACCGGTCGCTCGAAAGAGACCCAGTACTTC. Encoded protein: CASSLGTGRSKETQYF.

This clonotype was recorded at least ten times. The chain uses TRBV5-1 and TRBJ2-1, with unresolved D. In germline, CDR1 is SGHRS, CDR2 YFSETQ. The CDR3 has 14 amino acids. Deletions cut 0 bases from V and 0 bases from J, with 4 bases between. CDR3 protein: CASSLESSYNEQFF. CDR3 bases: TGCGCCAGCAGCTTGGAATCCTCCTACAATGAGCAGTTCTTC.

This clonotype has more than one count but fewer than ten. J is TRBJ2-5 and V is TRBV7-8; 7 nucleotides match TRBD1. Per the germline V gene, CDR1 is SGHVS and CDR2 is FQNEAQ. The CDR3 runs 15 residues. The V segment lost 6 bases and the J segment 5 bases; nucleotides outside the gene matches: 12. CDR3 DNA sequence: TGTGCCAGCAGAAATAGGGGGCCTTCTGGGGAGACCCAGTACTTC. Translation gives CASRNRGPSGETQYF.

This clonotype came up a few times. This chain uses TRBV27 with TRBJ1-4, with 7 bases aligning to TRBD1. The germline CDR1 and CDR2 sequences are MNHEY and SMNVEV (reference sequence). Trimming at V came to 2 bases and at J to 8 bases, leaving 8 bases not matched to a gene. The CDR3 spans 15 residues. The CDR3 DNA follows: TGTGCCAGCAGTTTACAGAACAGGGGAGGCGAAAAACTGTTTTTT. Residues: CASSLQNRGGEKLFF. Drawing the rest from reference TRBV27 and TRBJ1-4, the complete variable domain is EAQVTQNPRYLITVTGKKLTVTCSQNMNHEYMSWYRQDPGLGLRQIYYSMNVEVTDKGDVPEGYKVSRKEKRNFPLILESPSPNQTSLYFCASSLQNRGGEKLFFGSGTQLSVL.

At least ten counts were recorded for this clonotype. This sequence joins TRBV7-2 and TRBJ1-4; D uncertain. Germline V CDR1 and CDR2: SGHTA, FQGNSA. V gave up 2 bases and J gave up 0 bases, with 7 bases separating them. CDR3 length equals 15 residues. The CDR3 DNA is TGTGCCAGCAGCTTAAAGAAAGCAACTAATGAAAAACTGTTTTTT. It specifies CASSLKKATNEKLFF.